These 32 T cell receptor beta chains were all obtained from the same sample, sequenced in a study of shared clonotypes between healthy human individuals. Profiled with immunoSEQ multiplex PCR; TCRdb holds only in-frame clones, not every one. Counted here are around 2,000,000 clones, 85% to 95% occurring once; the ten biggest clones make up 0.95% to 1.5%. Terminally differentiated effector memory CD45RA+ cells were left out of the naive CD8 fraction, which was CD45RO-negative and positively selected for CCR7. The sequencing input was naive CD8+ T cells sorted from blood. The source is a man between 18 and 35 years old in good health.

The CDR3 here is CASSGSGGSYEQYF. As DNA, the CDR3 is TGTGCCAGTAGTGGATCCGGGGGCTCCTACGAGCAGTACTTC. The rearrangement uses TRBV19 and TRBJ2-7, with D maybe TRBD2 (6 bases). V was trimmed by 5 bases and J by 0 bases, leaving 11 bases between them. CDR1 and CDR2 from the germline V gene are LNHDA and SQIVND (reference sequence). CDR3 length equals 14 residues.

The genes are TRBV6-5 and TRBJ2-7; TRBD1 matches at 7 bases. Germline CDR1 and CDR2: MNHEY and SVGAGI. The CDR3 extends over 14 amino acids. J gave up 2 bases and V 6 bases, and 7 bases lay outside the gene matches. The CDR3 region has the DNA TGTGCCAGCAGGGACAGGTATTTTACCTACGAGCAGTACTTC. It specifies CASRDRYFTYEQYF.

The rearrangement joins TRBV7-9 to TRBJ2-7, with D unresolved. CDR1 is SEHNR, CDR2 FQNEAQ, per germline (reference sequence). Trimming stripped 5 bases from V and 4 bases from J, with 12 bases between. The CDR3 is 13 residues long. CDR3: CASSPRVGYEQYF. DNA of the CDR3: TGTGCCAGCAGCCCCCGTGTCGGGTACGAGCAGTACTTC.

This chain uses TRBV6-5 with TRBJ1-4, with 9 bases fitting TRBD1. Germline values: CDR1 MNHEY, CDR2 SVGAGI. V dropped 6 bases and J dropped 13; count of bases not matched to a gene: 6. CDR3 length equals 12 residues. This chain's CDR3 is CASSPDRGRLFF. In DNA, the CDR3 is TGTGCCAGCAGCCCGGACAGGGGAAGACTGTTTTTT.

The chain links TRBV4-3 to TRBJ2-7, with D perhaps TRBD1 or TRBD2 (5 bases each). This CDR3 contains 13 residues. From germline, CDR1 is LGHNA and CDR2 YSLEER. The V end was cut by 1 base, the J end by 5 bases, with 9 bases between. The CDR3 DNA sequence: TGCGCCAGCAGCCAAGTTGAGGGGAACGAGCAGTACTTC. Its protein is CASSQVEGNEQYF.

Of note for this clone: The identical CDR3 is also encoded by other nucleotide sequences in the sample. The chain recombines TRBV19 with TRBJ2-3, with D perhaps matching TRBD2 (5 bases). The CDR3 has 13 amino acids. Trimming shortened V by 5 bases and J by 5 bases, and 11 bases separated the two germline ends. Germline V CDR1 and CDR2: LNHDA, SQIVND (reference sequence). The CDR3 spells CASSLLAGDTQYF. The CDR3 DNA reads TGTGCCAGTAGTTTGCTAGCCGGAGATACGCAGTATTTT.

J is TRBJ2-1 and V is TRBV9; the match to TRBD1 covers 8 bases. Germline CDR1 is SGDLS and CDR2 is YYNGEE. Germline trimming cut 3 bases from V and 2 bases from J; bases unmatched to any gene: 4. The CDR3 spans 15 residues. CDR3 in DNA: TGTGCCAGCAGCGGACGGACAGGGACCTACAATGAGCAGTTCTTC. This sequence encodes CASSGRTGTYNEQFF.

Concerning this clone itself: The sample holds other DNA sequences that translate to the same CDR3. The chain carries TRBV5-4 and TRBJ2-7; no clear D. CDR3 length: 12 residues. Per germline, CDR1 SGHNT and CDR2 YYREEE (reference sequence). The germline V and J ends were trimmed by 2 bases and 4 bases, with 7 bases remaining between them. The CDR3: CASSLGGYEQYF. In DNA form, the CDR3 reads TGTGCCAGCAGCTTAGGCGGATACGAGCAGTACTTC.

This clone was found once. V is TRBV11-1 and J is TRBJ2-7; 7 positions match TRBD1. J was trimmed by 2 bases and V by 3 bases; bases with no gene match: 1. The CDR3 consists of 13 residues. Germline V gene data show CDR1 as SGHAT and CDR2 as FQDESV (reference sequence). In DNA form, the CDR3 reads TGTGCCAGCAGCTTCGGACAGGCCTACGAGCAGTACTTC. Protein: CASSFGQAYEQYF.

The chain combines TRBV9 with TRBJ2-3; tentatively, D is TRBD1 (5 bases). The V end was cut by 0 bases, the J end by 5 bases, with 13 bases between. Germline values: CDR1 SGDLS, CDR2 YYNGEE. The CDR3 spans 15 residues. This chain's CDR3 is CASSVGGFSEDTQYF. The CDR3 DNA reads as TGTGCCAGCAGCGTAGGGGGCTTCTCCGAAGATACGCAGTATTTT.

The chain uses TRBV10-1 and TRBJ2-3; a weak D match, TRBD1 (6 bases). CDR1 is WNHNN, CDR2 SYGVQD, per germline (reference sequence). CDR3 length equals 14 residues. V lost 3 bases to trimming and J lost 4 bases, with 11 bases between them. CDR3: CASSDPRGPDTQYF. As DNA, the CDR3 is TGCGCCAGCAGTGACCCCAGGGGCCCAGATACGCAGTATTTT.

The chain combines TRBV4-3 with TRBJ1-1; D is possibly TRBD1 (5 bases). The ends were cut back, 1 base at V and 0 bases at J, with 9 bases in the middle. From germline, CDR1 is LGHNA and CDR2 YSLEER. This CDR3 has 15 amino acids. The CDR3 region has the DNA TGCGCCAGCAGCCAAGCTCGACAGCTGAACACTGAAGCTTTCTTT. Amino acid sequence: CASSQARQLNTEAFF.

V and J are TRBV4-1 and TRBJ1-1; 7 bases fit TRBD1. The germline CDR1 and CDR2 sequences are MGHRA and YSYEKL. With 4 bases clipped from V and 5 bases from J, the junction kept 10 bases outside the gene matches. CDR3 size: 15 residues. CDR3: CASSPHSTGSTEAFF. In DNA, the CDR3 is TGCGCCAGCAGCCCGCATTCGACAGGGAGTACTGAAGCTTTCTTT.

CDR3 residues: CASSSSTRALNTEAFF. The CDR3 DNA follows: TGTGCCAGCAGCTCGTCGACGAGGGCTTTGAACACTGAAGCTTTCTTT. J is TRBJ1-1 and V is TRBV9, with D uncertain. V lost 4 bases and J 0 bases, leaving 16 bases between the germline ends. Germline CDR1 SGDLS, CDR2 YYNGEE. The CDR3 has 16 residues.

This chain links TRBV9 with TRBJ2-5; TRBD2 is a possible D gene (7 bases). Germline values: CDR1 SGDLS, CDR2 YYNGEE. The length of the CDR3 is 13 residues. With 5 bases removed from V and 3 bases from J, the gap between germline ends came to 11 bases. The CDR3 protein is CASSPGGKETQYF. DNA for the CDR3: TGTGCCAGCAGTCCGGGGGGCAAAGAGACCCAGTACTTC.

The chain is built from TRBV15 and TRBJ1-5, with a weak D call TRBD1 (6 bases). The germline V and J ends were trimmed by 8 bases and 1 base, with 12 bases remaining between them. CDR1 and CDR2 from the germline V gene are LNHNV and YYDKDF (reference sequence). CDR3 length: 14 residues. DNA of the CDR3: TGTGCCACCCTAGGAGGGGGGAGCAATCAGCCCCAGCATTTT. Protein: CATLGGGSNQPQHF.

This sequence joins TRBV7-6 and TRBJ2-5; 11 nucleotides agree with TRBD2. Germline V lookup: CDR1 SGHVS, CDR2 FNYEAQ. This CDR3 is 18 amino acids long. With V trimmed by 1 base and J by 2 bases, 9 bases remained unmatched. DNA for the CDR3: TGTGCCAGCAGCTTAGGGCACGCGGGACTAGCGGAACAAGAGACCCAGTACTTC. Translating gives CASSLGHAGLAEQETQYF.

The rearrangement links TRBV9 to TRBJ2-2; TRBD1 aligns across 8 bases. The germline V gene encodes CDR1 SGDLS and CDR2 YYNGEE. Losses at the gene ends were 0 bases for V and 5 bases for J; bases not matched to a gene: 3. The CDR3 extends over 15 amino acids. This CDR3 is CASSVGRQGTGELFF. The DNA of the CDR3 is TGTGCCAGCAGCGTAGGGAGACAGGGGACCGGGGAGCTGTTTTTT. Full variable domain (rest looked up from reference TRBV9 and TRBJ2-2): DSGVTQTPKHLITATGQRVTLRCSPRSGDLSVYWYQQSLDQGLQFLIQYYNGEERAKGNILERFSAQQFPDLHSELNLSSLELGDSALYFCASSVGRQGTGELFFGEGSRLTVL.

The rearrangement links TRBV5-1 to TRBJ2-7, with D perhaps TRBD1 (6 bases). CDR3 size: 14 residues. Trimming stripped 4 bases from V and 2 bases from J, with 13 bases between. Germline V lookup: CDR1 SGHRS, CDR2 YFSETQ. DNA of the CDR3: TGCGCCAGCAGCGAGGAAGGACAGACCTACGAGCAGTACTTC. Translated: CASSEEGQTYEQYF.

The chain joins TRBV30 to TRBJ2-7; no firm D call. Germline V gene lookup returns CDR1 GTSNPN and CDR2 SVGIG (reference sequence). V gave up 3 bases and J gave up 6 bases, with 15 bases separating them. CDR3 length: 13 residues. The CDR3 DNA follows: TGTGCCTGGAGACCCGGGTGGGTCGGCGAGCAGTACTTC. This translates into CAWRPGWVGEQYF.

As to this clone: Other nucleotide sequences from this sample produce the same CDR3. The chain uses TRBV5-1 and TRBJ1-3; D may be TRBD1 (5 bases). The CDR3 runs 17 residues. The V gene lost 0 bases and the J gene lost 0 bases, with 13 bases spanning the gap. Germline CDR1 is SGHRS and CDR2 is YFSETQ. The CDR3 reads CASSLAQGFSSGNTIYF. The CDR3 DNA reads TGCGCCAGCAGCTTGGCCCAGGGATTTAGCTCTGGAAACACCATATATTTT.

The rearrangement joins TRBV11-2 to TRBJ2-1; D is possibly TRBD1 or TRBD2 (5 bases each). In germline, CDR1 is SGHAT, CDR2 FQNNGV. This CDR3 region has 12 residues. V dropped 3 bases and J dropped 10 bases, with 10 bases sitting between them. CDR3 in amino acids: CASSFGAGEQFF. The CDR3 bases are TGTGCCAGCAGCTTCGGGGCTGGGGAGCAGTTCTTC.

The gene calls are TRBV19 and TRBJ1-5; no reliable D call. The CDR3 contains 14 residues. The ends were cut back, 0 bases at V and 4 bases at J, with 7 bases in the middle. Germline CDR1 is LNHDA and CDR2 is SQIVND (reference sequence). CDR3 nucleotide sequence: TGTGCCAGTAGTATAGATTTCGGGAATCAGCCCCAGCATTTT. Translated: CASSIDFGNQPQHF.

With respect to this clone: The junction shows a germline mismatch at one end, possibly a read error. The V call is TRBV4-1, the J call TRBJ1-3, with D unresolved. The V gene's germline CDR1 is MGHRA and CDR2 YSYEKL. CDR3 length: 17 residues. The chain's CDR3 is CASSKDVALPSGNTIYF. DNA of the CDR3: TGCGCCAGCAGCAAAGATGTGGCCCTCCCCTCTGGAAACACCATATATTTT.

CDR3 protein: CASSQPGLATDTQYF. In nucleotides, the CDR3 is TGCGCCAGCAGCCAACCGGGACTAGCTACAGATACGCAGTATTTT. V gene TRBV4-1 combines with J gene TRBJ2-3, with 9 bases identical to TRBD2. The CDR3 runs 15 residues. V gave up 2 bases and J gave up 3 bases; unmatched junction bases: 3. Germline assignment: CDR1 MGHRA and CDR2 YSYEKL.

The table lists this clone with a count of one. The identical CDR3 is also encoded by other nucleotide sequences in the sample. This chain connects TRBV13 to TRBJ2-3, with TRBD1 matching 7 bases. CDR3 length equals 14 residues. Germline V gene sequence: CDR1 PRHDT, CDR2 FYEKMQ (reference sequence). After removal of 4 bases from V and 1 base from J, the junction contained 2 bases not matched to a gene. The CDR3 region has the DNA TGTGCCAGCAGCTATACAGGGGGCACAGATACGCAGTATTTT. The encoded protein is CASSYTGGTDTQYF.

The V call is TRBV19, the J call TRBJ2-7; D gene unclear. Germline CDR1 LNHDA, CDR2 SQIVND (reference sequence). CDR3 length: 14 residues. Trimming removed 5 bases at V and 1 base at J, with 12 bases between. The CDR3 reads CASSEAGWSYEQYF. CDR3 coding DNA: TGTGCCAGTAGTGAGGCAGGTTGGTCCTACGAGCAGTACTTC. Looking up the rest from reference TRBV19 and TRBJ2-7 gives the full variable domain: DGGITQSPKYLFRKEGQNVTLSCEQNLNHDAMYWYRQDPGQGLRLIYYSQIVNDFQKGDIAEGYSVSREKKESFPLTVTSAQKNPTAFYLCASSEAGWSYEQYFGPGTRLTVT.

A word on this clone: In the same sample, other DNA sequences code for this CDR3. The V call is TRBV9, the J call TRBJ2-1; 7 nucleotides match TRBD2. V dropped 7 bases and J dropped 7; count of bases not matched to a gene: 2. Germline CDR1 SGDLS, CDR2 YYNGEE. This CDR3 has 11 residues. The CDR3 sequence: CASGRGNEQFF. The DNA for the CDR3 is TGTGCCAGCGGGAGGGGAAATGAGCAGTTCTTC.

In this sample, this clone turned up a few times. The chain carries TRBV4-3 and TRBJ1-5, with D perhaps matching TRBD1 (5 bases). Trimming left V 0 bases short and J 7 bases short, with 13 bases between. CDR1 and CDR2 from the germline V gene are LGHNA and YSLEER. CDR3 size: 15 residues. As DNA, the CDR3 is TGCGCCAGCAGCCAAGAGGATCGGCGGGACCAGCCCCAGCATTTT. It translates to CASSQEDRRDQPQHF.

The chain uses TRBV6-5 and TRBJ1-3; weak D call: TRBD1 (6 bases). Germline V gene sequence: CDR1 MNHEY, CDR2 SVGAGI. V lost 2 bases, J lost 6 bases, and 17 bases lay in between. There are 16 residues in the CDR3. The CDR3 DNA reads TGTGCCAGCAGTTACACCTCCAGGGGCGGTGAAAACACCATATATTTT. It specifies CASSYTSRGGENTIYF.

V is TRBV29-1 and J is TRBJ2-5; D is ambiguous. Germline assignment: CDR1 SQVTM and CDR2 ANQGSEA. V lost 1 base and J lost 0, with 9 bases in between. This CDR3 spans 14 amino acids. The CDR3 coding sequence is TGCAGCGTTGAAGTTCTGGAGAACCAAGAGACCCAGTACTTC. Encoded protein: CSVEVLENQETQYF.

The sample holds one count of this clone. The chain combines TRBV10-2 with TRBJ1-6; possible D gene TRBD1, 6 bases. With 4 bases removed from V and 6 bases from J, the gap between germline ends came to 16 bases. Germline V CDR1 and CDR2: WSHSY, SAAADI. This CDR3 contains 16 residues. CDR3 DNA sequence: TGCGCCAGCAGTGCCGCAGGGGATCATTTTAATTCACCCCTCCACTTT. The encoded protein is CASSAAGDHFNSPLHF.